These T cell receptor beta chains were read from a single sample in a study of cytomegalovirus exposure and HLA in healthy donors. Sequencing used immunoSEQ multiplex PCR; TCRdb keeps in-frame clones, though not all of them. The sample comprises approximately 100,000 clones, 50% to 70% of which are singletons, and 3.5% to 4% rests with the top ten. Specimen: PBMCs. The receptors were gathered from a man aged 30-40 years in good health and CMV-seropositive. The CDR3 runs from the conserved cysteine through the conserved F or W. D genes are given only for firm matches. Some rows mark clone size as missing; the rest say once, few, many or name a class of expanded clone.

-	TRBV6-1	TRBJ2-3	-	TGTGCCAGCAGTTCCCCCTACAGGGATGATACGCAGTATTTT	CASSSPYRDDTQYF
TRBD2	TRBV29-1	TRBJ2-7	few	TGCAGCGTTGAAACTAGCGGGGACTCCTACGAGCAGTACTTC	CSVETSGDSYEQYF
TRBD1	TRBV5-1	TRBJ2-2	-	TGCGCCAGCAGCTTCGGGACAGGGCGGACCGGGGAGCTGTTTTTT	CASSFGTGRTGELFF
TRBD1	TRBV9	TRBJ1-5	-	TGTGCCAGCAGCAGATGGGACAGCCTAGGATTGCCCCAGCATTTT	CASSRWDSLGLPQHF
TRBD1	TRBV5-1	TRBJ1-1	-	TGCGCCAGCAGCTTAGACAGGGATGGCACTGAAGCTTTCTTT	CASSLDRDGTEAFF
-	TRBV7-2	TRBJ2-3	-	TGTGCCAGCAGCCGGGACTCCCGGGATACGCAGTATTTT	CASSRDSRDTQYF
-	TRBV25-1	TRBJ1-1	-	TGTGCCAGCAGTGAAAACCCCAGGGGAGCTGAAGCTTTCTTT	CASSENPRGAEAFF
-	TRBV6-5	TRBJ2-7	-	TGTGCCAGCAGTTACGTGCCAGGGTCGAGCGTAAACGAGCAGTACTTC	CASSYVPGSSVNEQYF
TRBD2	TRBV6-5	TRBJ2-3	once	TGTGCCAGCAGTTCACTAGCGGGGGGCACAGATACGCAGTATTTT	CASSSLAGGTDTQYF
TRBD2	TRBV6-1	TRBJ2-1	-	TGTGCCAGCAGTGAACCGGGGGGTGAGCAGTTCTTC	CASSEPGGEQFF
TRBD2	TRBV30	TRBJ2-7	-	TGTGCCTGGAGAGGAGCGGGGGGCGGGGAGCAGTACTTC	CAWRGAGGGEQYF
TRBD1	TRBV6-4	TRBJ2-1	-	TGTGCCAGCAGTCCGGGACAGGGGAAGGGCTCCTACAATGAGCAGTTCTTC	CASSPGQGKGSYNEQFF
-	TRBV7-9	TRBJ2-3	-	TGTGCCAGCAGTTACAGGGATAGCACAGATACGCAGTATTTT	CASSYRDSTDTQYF
-	TRBV19	TRBJ1-5	few	TGTGCCAGTAGTCGAATTGGACACCTTAGCAATCAGCCCCAGCATTTT	CASSRIGHLSNQPQHF
TRBD1	TRBV19	TRBJ1-2	-	TGTGCCAGTAGTATTGGCCGGGACAGGGTTAGCGGCTACACCTTC	CASSIGRDRVSGYTF
TRBD1	TRBV7-9	TRBJ1-3	once	TGTTCCAGCAGCTCCGGGACAGGGGGTTCTGGAAACACCATATATTTT	CSSSSGTGGSGNTIYF
TRBD2	TRBV27	TRBJ2-5	few	TGTGCCAGCAGTTTAACGCCGGGACTACTACAAGAGACCCAGTACTTC	CASSLTPGLLQETQYF
-	TRBV7-9	TRBJ1-4	-	TGTGCCAGCAGCTTAGGGGTGATGAGGGCGACTAATGAAAAACTGTTTTTT	CASSLGVMRATNEKLFF
TRBD2	TRBV2	TRBJ2-3	-	TGTGCCAGCAGCTTGGAGCGGGGGGCGGTAGATACGCAGTATTTT	CASSLERGAVDTQYF
-	TRBV19	TRBJ1-1	-	TGTGCCGTTTCAGCGCACCTGAACACTGAAGCTTTCTTT	CAVSAHLNTEAFF
-	TRBV21-1	TRBJ1-5	-	TGTGCCAGCATCCGGCAGGGGGCAAAGGGCAATCAGCCCCAGCATTTT	CASIRQGAKGNQPQHF
TRBD1	TRBV19	TRBJ2-7	few	TGTGCCAGTAGTATCCCGGGACAGTCTCTCGAGCAGTACTTC	CASSIPGQSLEQYF
-	TRBV14	TRBJ1-1	-	TGTGCCAGCAGCCAAGATTATGGAGTAACTGAAGCTTTCTTT	CASSQDYGVTEAFF
-	TRBV5-1	TRBJ2-7	-	TGCGCCAGCAGCCCCCTGAGAGCATCGTACGAGCAGTACTTC	CASSPLRASYEQYF
-	TRBV4-1	TRBJ1-2	few	TGCGCCAGCAGCCAAGCCCACGGGGTCTATGGCTACACCTTC	CASSQAHGVYGYTF
-	TRBV5-4	TRBJ1-2	-	TGTGCCAGCAGCGGGAGCGGTGGTGGCTACACCTTC	CASSGSGGGYTF
-	TRBV6-6	TRBJ1-2	-	TGTGCCAGCATCCTGAGCGGGGTGGGGATGGGCTACACCTTC	CASILSGVGMGYTF
TRBD2	TRBV7-8	TRBJ2-7	-	TGTGCCAGCAGCTTGGCCCTAGCGGGGGCCTACGAGCAGTACTTC	CASSLALAGAYEQYF
-	TRBV28	TRBJ2-3	-	TGTGCCAGCAGTTTTGGACAGCTTCGCACAGATACGCAGTATTTT	CASSFGQLRTDTQYF
-	TRBV18	TRBJ2-3	-	TGTGCCAGCGCGGGGGCAAGCACAGATACGCAGTATTTT	CASAGASTDTQYF
-	TRBV9	TRBJ1-3	-	TGTGCCAGCAGCTTCATTGACAGGCCCTCTGGAAACACCATATATTTT	CASSFIDRPSGNTIYF
-	TRBV10-2	TRBJ2-2	-	TGCGCCAGCAGTGAGTGGGCAGGGCCCGGGGAGCTGTTTTTT	CASSEWAGPGELFF
TRBD1	TRBV18	TRBJ1-5	-	TGTGCCAGCTCACCATTCACCGGGACAGACCAGCCCCAGCATTTT	CASSPFTGTDQPQHF
-	TRBV5-8	TRBJ2-3	few	TGTGCCAGCAGCTTGGGACTACTCAACACAGATACGCAGTATTTT	CASSLGLLNTDTQYF
TRBD1	TRBV7-2	TRBJ1-6	few	TGTGCCAGCAGCACGGGACAGGGACATTCACCCCTCCACTTT	CASSTGQGHSPLHF
-	TRBV9	TRBJ1-1	-	TGTGCCAGCAGCGCGGGTTTGAACACTGAAGCTTTCTTT	CASSAGLNTEAFF
-	TRBV11-2	TRBJ2-2	-	TGTGCCAGCAGATCCCCAGGGCGCACGAACACCGGGGAGCTGTTTTTT	CASRSPGRTNTGELFF
TRBD2	TRBV18	TRBJ2-1	-	TGTGCCAGCTCACCTCTGGCTAGCGGGGTTCATGAGCAGTTCTTC	CASSPLASGVHEQFF
TRBD1	TRBV19	TRBJ1-1	-	TGTGCCAGTAGTATAGGTCAGGGGGGCGCTGAAGCTTTCTTT	CASSIGQGGAEAFF
TRBD1	TRBV19	TRBJ2-3	-	TGTGCCAGTAGTACGACAGGGGCCTCCACAGATACGCAGTATTTT	CASSTTGASTDTQYF
TRBD1	TRBV19	TRBJ1-6	few	TGTGCCAGTAGGTTGGACAGGGGACTGAATTCACCCCTCCACTTT	CASRLDRGLNSPLHF
-	TRBV25-1	TRBJ1-2	few	TGTGCCAGCTCAACTAACTATGGCTACACCTTC	CASSTNYGYTF
TRBD1	TRBV4-1	TRBJ2-4	-	TGCGCCAGCAGCCAAGGACAGGGGGGGACCAAAAACATTCAGTACTTC	CASSQGQGGTKNIQYF
TRBD1	TRBV27	TRBJ2-7	-	TGTGCCAGCAGTTCGAACAGGGGAGCCTCCTACGAGCAGTACTTC	CASSSNRGASYEQYF
TRBD1	TRBV30	TRBJ2-3	-	TGTGCCTGGGATACTGGACAGGGGAGCACAGATACGCAGTATTTT	CAWDTGQGSTDTQYF
TRBD1	TRBV6-6	TRBJ2-3	-	TGTGCCAGCAGTTGGGACAGGGAAACGCAGTATTTT	CASSWDRETQYF
-	TRBV5-4	TRBJ2-1	-	TGTGCCAGCAGCTTGGGCTCAGGGCGGTACAATGAGCAGTTCTTC	CASSLGSGRYNEQFF
-	TRBV5-1	TRBJ2-7	-	TGCGCCAGCAGCTTGAGGGACATGGTCTCCTACGAGCAGTACTTC	CASSLRDMVSYEQYF
-	TRBV5-1	TRBJ2-5	-	TGCGCCAGCAGCACCGCCGGAGGGGCCATGTTTGAGACCCAGTACTTC	CASSTAGGAMFETQYF
-	TRBV15	TRBJ2-1	-	TGTGCCACCAGCAGGCTATGGGAGTTTGGGGCCTACAATGAGCAGTTCTTC	CATSRLWEFGAYNEQFF
-	TRBV5-1	TRBJ2-2	-	TGCGCCAGCAGCTCAGCGAACACCGGGGAGCTGTTTTTT	CASSSANTGELFF
-	TRBV19	TRBJ1-5	few	TGTGCCAGTAGTATGGCTCCCGTTCCAGGGAATCAGCCCCAGCATTTT	CASSMAPVPGNQPQHF
-	TRBV2	TRBJ1-3	few	TGTGCCAGCAGTGCGGGGGGGTTCTCTGGAAACACCATATATTTT	CASSAGGFSGNTIYF
-	TRBV29-1	TRBJ1-1	few	TGCAGCGCCCGGACAGAGTATGAAGCTTTCTTT	CSARTEYEAFF
-	TRBV6-5	TRBJ1-5	once	TGTGCCAGCAGTTACTCGAGCAGGGTACAACAGCCCCAGCATTTT	CASSYSSRVQQPQHF
-	TRBV2	TRBJ1-1	once	TGTGCCAGCAGTGACCAGATGAACACTGAAGCTTTCTTT	CASSDQMNTEAFF
-	TRBV2	TRBJ2-1	once	TGTGCCAGCAGTGAGTCCCTGACTAGTACCTACAATGAGCAGTTCTTC	CASSESLTSTYNEQFF
TRBD2	TRBV6-1	TRBJ2-1	-	TGTGCCAGCAGTGGTAGCGGGGGCGCCTACAATGAGCAGTTCTTC	CASSGSGGAYNEQFF
-	TRBV7-9	TRBJ2-5	few	TGTGCCAGCAGCGTACAGGGAAGTGGCGAAGAGACCCAGTACTTC	CASSVQGSGEETQYF